The text below deals with one TCR beta chain. V dropped 1 base and J dropped 3 bases, with 9 bases sitting between them. Germline V gene sequence: CDR1 LNHDA, CDR2 SQIVND (reference sequence). CDR3 length: 14 residues. This entry comes from a study of blood T cell repertoires in COVID-19. The wider study: The United States, Italy and Spain were the sources of the acute and convalescent COVID-19 samples. Nucleic acid was either cDNA or gDNA, and it came from T cells, B-cell-depleted T cells, or PBMCs.

Per the original methods: It was from reference gene primer amplification that nucleated cell counts were estimated. TCRdb's table, derived via immunoSEQ multiplex PCR, lists solely in-frame clones and lacks some. V, J and clone size were drawn from that table, and D and trimming were deduced from the DNA. The sample consists of hundreds of thousands of clones, roughly 89% of them appearing once. Seattle-derived patients entered the study during active infection and were followed longitudinally. The TCR comes from a woman aged 25 to 39 with COVID-19, enrolled during active disease. The chain couples TRBV19 to TRBJ1-2; D is ambiguous. Sequenced sample: peripheral blood. CDR3 protein: CASSIVSLDYGYTF. In DNA, the CDR3 is TGTGCCAGTAGTATAGTGAGCCTTGACTATGGCTACACCTTC.